This T cell receptor beta chain derives from a study of T cells in Graves' hyperthyroidism and ophthalmopathy. The study, taken as a whole, reports: Ophthalmopathy was predicted by the model a median of around 5.9 months ahead of onset.

This clonotype was found many times. Its antigen remains unidentified. Authors of the study amplified TCR beta CDR3 regions from RNA transcripts. Carried out on the TCR CDR3, a first-round RT-PCR used the HTBI primer set. TCRdb reprocessed the multiplex PCR reads via MiXCR and lists one record per CDR3 protein. Of roughly 170,000 distinct CDR3 sequences in the sample, 15% to 20% were seen once. The TCR was taken from a woman between 50 and 59 years old with Graves' hyperthyroidism. The specimen was blood.

The CDR3 protein is CASRAGYSGNTIYF. The CDR3 coding sequence is TGTGCCAGCAGAGCAGGGTACTCTGGAAACACCATATATTTT. This chain uses TRBV9 with TRBJ1-3; D is perhaps TRBD1 (5 bases). With 5 bases removed from V and 0 bases from J, the gap between germline ends came to 9 bases. This CDR3 region has 14 residues. CDR1 and CDR2 from the germline V gene are SGDLS and YYNGEE.